Below are 27 T cell receptor beta chains sequenced from a single sample in a study of T cell responses to AZD1222 COVID-19 vaccine. This table comes from immunoSEQ multiplex PCR, and its TCRdb copy is limited to in-frame clones, with some not included. The sample includes more than 150,000 clones, about nine tenths of them seen just once. Sequenced here: peripheral blood, sampled 28 days after the second AZD1222 dose. The receptors derive from an adult who received the AZD1222 COVID-19 vaccine.

The chain employs TRBV5-1 and TRBJ1-3; D not resolved. Germline CDR1 SGHRS, CDR2 YFSETQ. V lost 0 bases and J 3 bases, leaving 13 bases between the germline ends. The CDR3 is 16 residues long. The CDR3 protein is CASSLGAGGVGNTIYF. In DNA form, the CDR3 reads TGCGCCAGCAGCTTGGGTGCGGGCGGAGTTGGAAACACCATATATTTT.

This rearrangement joins TRBV25-1 to TRBJ1-2; no definite D call. Trimming removed 3 bases from V and 2 bases from J, with 7 bases in between. Germline loops: CDR1 MGHDK, CDR2 SYGVNS. There are 13 residues in the CDR3. The CDR3 spells CASSDGGNYGYTF. CDR3 nucleotide sequence: TGTGCCAGCAGTGATGGAGGGAACTATGGCTACACCTTC.

The chain is built from TRBV7-9 and TRBJ1-2; 11 bases agree with TRBD1. Trimming removed 7 bases from V and 5 bases from J; junction bases left unmatched: 3. There are 13 residues in the CDR3. The germline V gene encodes CDR1 SEHNR and CDR2 FQNEAQ (reference sequence). CDR3 nucleotide sequence: TGTGCCAGCATCGGGACAGGGGGGTATGGCTACACCTTC. It yields the protein CASIGTGGYGYTF. Complete variable domain (other parts from reference TRBV7-9 and TRBJ1-2): DTGVSQNPRHKITKRGQNVTFRCDPISEHNRLYWYRQTLGQGPEFLTYFQNEAQLEKSRLLSDRFSAERPKGSFSTLEIQRTEQGDSAMYLCASIGTGGYGYTFGSGTRLTVV.

CDR3 sequence (DNA): TGTGCCAGCAGCGTAGCTCGGCGTGAGCAGTACTTC. This codes for CASSVARREQYF. The J gene is TRBJ2-7, the V gene TRBV9; D gene unclear. V was trimmed by 0 bases and J by 7 bases, leaving 8 bases between them. The CDR3 loop spans 12 amino acids. Germline V gene data show CDR1 as SGDLS and CDR2 as YYNGEE.

The rearrangement joins TRBV3-1 (or the pseudogene TRBV3-2) to TRBJ1-3; D gene uncertain. The V end lost 3 bases, the J end lost 7 bases, and 7 bases lay between the germline ends. In germline, CDR1 is LGHDT, CDR2 YNNKEL (reference sequence). The CDR3 totals 12 residues. The CDR3 sequence: CASSQGGNTIYF. DNA for the CDR3: TGTGCCAGCAGCCAGGGTGGCAACACCATATATTTT.

This clone has just one count. The V gene is TRBV19, the J gene TRBJ2-3, with 7 bases lining up with TRBD2. J gave up 2 bases and V 7 bases, and 6 bases lay outside the gene matches. The CDR3 spans 14 residues. Germline V gene sequence: CDR1 LNHDA, CDR2 SQIVND (reference sequence). CDR3 bases: TGTGCCAGTAAAAGAGCGGGGAACACAGATACGCAGTATTTT. Amino acids: CASKRAGNTDTQYF.

This chain joins TRBV28 and TRBJ2-7, with D maybe TRBD1 (7 bases). Trimming stripped 5 bases from V and 2 bases from J, with 10 bases between. Germline V gene sequence: CDR1 MDHEN, CDR2 SYDVKM. The CDR3 sequence is 13 residues long. CDR3 sequence (DNA): TGTGCCAGCAGTGGCGGGACAGCCTACGAGCAGTACTTC. This sequence encodes CASSGGTAYEQYF.

The chain combines TRBV27 with TRBJ2-3, with no clear D. Germline assignment: CDR1 MNHEY and CDR2 SMNVEV (reference sequence). The CDR3 is 14 residues long. Trimming left V 6 bases short and J 1 base short, with 11 bases between. The CDR3 protein is CASSLLGGTDTQYF. The CDR3 DNA sequence: TGTGCCAGCAGCCTCCTCGGCGGCACAGATACGCAGTATTTT.

This chain connects TRBV5-4 to TRBJ1-2, with a possible D match to TRBD1 (6 bases). The CDR3 runs to 13 residues. With 4 bases removed from V and 4 bases from J, the gap between germline ends came to 11 bases. Germline V gene data show CDR1 as SGHNT and CDR2 as YYREEE (reference sequence). CDR3 in amino acids: CASSRRGGYGYTF. Written as DNA, the CDR3 is TGTGCCAGCAGCCGAAGGGGGGGCTATGGCTACACCTTC. The full variable domain, its missing parts supplied by reference TRBV5-4 and TRBJ1-2, is ETGVTQSPTHLIKTRGQQVTLRCSSQSGHNTVSWYQQALGQGPQFIFQYYREEENGRGNFPPRFSGLQFPNYSSELNVNALELDDSALYLCASSRRGGYGYTFGSGTRLTVV.

The genes are TRBV18 and TRBJ2-7, with 7 bases that match TRBD1. With V trimmed by 3 bases and J by 5 bases, 10 bases remained unmatched. In germline, CDR1 is KGHSH, CDR2 LQKENI. This CDR3 contains 15 residues. Here the CDR3 DNA reads TGTGCCAGCTCACCGCAGACAGGGCCCAGGAACGAGCAGTACTTC. Protein product: CASSPQTGPRNEQYF.

V gene TRBV7-9 combines with J gene TRBJ2-1; maybe TRBD1 (6 bases). V was pared by 1 base and J by 1 base, with 8 bases between. Germline V lookup: CDR1 SEHNR, CDR2 FQNEAQ (reference sequence). The CDR3 spans 15 residues. The CDR3 DNA sequence: TGTGCCAGCAGCTTAGATCAGGGGTCCTACAATGAGCAGTTCTTC. This translates into CASSLDQGSYNEQFF.

In the case of this clone: This specimen includes other DNA sequences encoding the same CDR3. This sequence joins TRBV12-3 or TRBV12-4 and TRBJ1-3; unclear D gene. Trimming stripped 2 bases from V and 0 bases from J, with 2 bases between. The CDR3 runs to 13 residues. CDR3: CASSLSSGNTIYF. The CDR3 DNA is TGTGCCAGCAGTTTATCCTCTGGAAACACCATATATTTT.

In its sample, this clone was seen once. The chain carries TRBV6-6 and TRBJ1-6, with D perhaps matching TRBD1 (5 bases). Trimming removed 2 bases at V and 9 bases at J, with 14 bases between. Germline lookup yields CDR1 MNHNY and CDR2 SVGAGI (reference sequence). The CDR3 is 15 residues long. The chain's CDR3 is CASSYGDVVGSPLHF. The CDR3 DNA reads TGTGCCAGCAGTTACGGGGACGTAGTCGGTTCACCCCTCCACTTT.

The CDR3 is CASSTTSASVYEQYF. CDR3 nucleotides: TGTGCCAGCAGCACAACTAGCGCATCTGTCTACGAGCAGTACTTC. The V and J genes are TRBV3-1 (or the pseudogene TRBV3-2) and TRBJ2-7, with 7 bases fitting TRBD2. The CDR3 spans 15 residues. Germline values: CDR1 LGHDT, CDR2 YNNKEL (reference sequence). The V and J ends lost 5 bases and 3 bases, in that order; junction bases with no gene match: 10.

This chain connects TRBV7-8 to TRBJ1-5; D perhaps matches TRBD1 (5 bases). The germline V gene has CDR1 SGHVS and CDR2 FQNEAQ. The CDR3 is 16 residues long. The germline V and J ends were trimmed by 5 bases and 3 bases, with 17 bases remaining between them. The CDR3 sequence is CASSREARGTNQPQHF. The CDR3 bases are TGTGCCAGCAGCCGTGAGGCTCGGGGGACCAATCAGCCCCAGCATTTT.

This chain connects TRBV7-3 to TRBJ1-1; no definite D call. Germline loops: CDR1 SGHTA, CDR2 FQGTGA. CDR3 length equals 15 residues. Between the trimmed V and J ends, which lost 2 bases and 1 base, there was a span of 11 bases. The CDR3 DNA reads TGTGCCAGCAGCTTAGTGGTGAATAGGAACACTGAAGCTTTCTTT. It encodes CASSLVVNRNTEAFF.

The rearrangement links TRBV7-2 to TRBJ1-2; D uncertain. This CDR3 is 15 amino acids long. Per germline, CDR1 SGHTA and CDR2 FQGNSA. Trimming removed 1 base at V and 1 base at J, with 10 bases between. In DNA form, the CDR3 reads TGTGCCAGCAGCTTAGAGGCAGCTATTAACTATGGCTACACCTTC. Its translation: CASSLEAAINYGYTF.

This chain joins TRBV4-3 and TRBJ2-3, with 10 bases fitting TRBD2. Germline CDR1 and CDR2: LGHNA and YSLEER. The CDR3 contains 18 residues. Trimming cost V 0 bases and J 1 base; bases outside gene matches: 7. For the CDR3, the DNA is TGCGCCAGCAGCCAAGATGGATCCCTAGCGGGGGGCACAGATACGCAGTATTTT. Protein product: CASSQDGSLAGGTDTQYF.

The rearrangement links TRBV19 to TRBJ1-2; D ambiguous. Germline V CDR1 and CDR2: LNHDA, SQIVND (reference sequence). V gave up 3 bases and J gave up 0 bases, with 8 bases separating them. CDR3 length: 14 amino acids. Written as DNA, the CDR3 is TGTGCCAGTAGTATGATGTCCACTAACTATGGCTACACCTTC. It encodes CASSMMSTNYGYTF.

The J gene is TRBJ1-2, the V gene TRBV6-2 or TRBV6-3, with TRBD1 matching 10 bases. There are 14 residues in the CDR3. Germline V lookup: CDR1 MNHEY, CDR2 SVGEGT. Trimming cost V 4 bases and J 7 bases; bases outside gene matches: 6. CDR3 in DNA: TGTGCCAGCAGTTCCGGGACAGGGGCGTCTGGCTACACCTTC. Amino acids: CASSSGTGASGYTF.

The chain links TRBV5-4 to TRBJ1-2, with 7 bases identical to TRBD1. The CDR3 length is 12 residues. Per germline, CDR1 SGHNT and CDR2 YYREEE (reference sequence). V lost 4 bases, J lost 5 bases, and 2 bases stayed unmatched. CDR3 amino acids: CASSPTGYGYTF. The CDR3 DNA follows: TGTGCCAGCAGCCCGACAGGGTATGGCTACACCTTC. Full variable domain (missing parts from reference TRBV5-4 and TRBJ1-2): ETGVTQSPTHLIKTRGQQVTLRCSSQSGHNTVSWYQQALGQGPQFIFQYYREEENGRGNFPPRFSGLQFPNYSSELNVNALELDDSALYLCASSPTGYGYTFGSGTRLTVV.

The CDR3 DNA follows: TGTGCCAGTACCGTGGACAGGCTGGGAAACACCATATATTTT. This gives the protein CASTVDRLGNTIYF. The J gene is TRBJ1-3, the V gene TRBV19; 7 bases are a match to TRBD1. The germline V gene has CDR1 LNHDA and CDR2 SQIVND (reference sequence). The CDR3 contains 14 residues. V lost 7 bases to trimming and J lost 4 bases; unmatched junction nucleotides: 7. The whole variable domain, filled in from reference TRBV19 and TRBJ1-3, reads DGGITQSPKYLFRKEGQNVTLSCEQNLNHDAMYWYRQDPGQGLRLIYYSQIVNDFQKGDIAEGYSVSREKKESFPLTVTSAQKNPTAFYLCASTVDRLGNTIYFGEGSWLTVV.

V usage is TRBV7-8 and J usage is TRBJ2-1; D is possibly TRBD1 (6 bases). V gave up 5 bases and J gave up 2 bases, with 25 bases separating them. Germline lookup yields CDR1 SGHVS and CDR2 FQNEAQ. There are 19 residues in the CDR3. Here the CDR3 DNA reads TGTGCCAGCAGCCCGCCGCCCAAGGAAGGCAGGGGCCCCTACAATGAGCAGTTCTTC. It codes for CASSPPPKEGRGPYNEQFF. The full variable domain, completed using reference TRBV7-8 and TRBJ2-1, is GAGVSQSPRYKVAKRGQDVALRCDPISGHVSLFWYQQALGQGPEFLTYFQNEAQLDKSGLPSDRFFAERPEGSVSTLKIQRTQQEDSAVYLCASSPPPKEGRGPYNEQFFGPGTRLTVL.

As to this clone: Other DNA sequences in the same sample also yield this CDR3. The chain carries TRBV30 and TRBJ2-3; D is unclear. This CDR3 contains 11 residues. The germline V gene encodes CDR1 GTSNPN and CDR2 SVGIG (reference sequence). The V gene lost 0 bases and the J gene lost 6 bases, with 4 bases spanning the gap. The CDR3 reads CAWSVLDTQYF. CDR3 DNA: TGTGCCTGGAGTGTACTTGATACGCAGTATTTT.

J is TRBJ1-6 and V is TRBV5-5, with 10 bases aligning to TRBD1. Trimming at V came to 1 base and at J to 7 bases, leaving 5 bases not matched to a gene. There are 16 residues in the CDR3. Germline V gene data show CDR1 as SGHKS and CDR2 as YYEKEE (reference sequence). This CDR3 reads CASSLTGQGGNSPLHF. CDR3 in DNA: TGTGCCAGCAGCTTGACAGGACAGGGGGGAAATTCACCCCTCCACTTT.

The rearrangement links TRBV2 to TRBJ1-4, with 11 bases fitting TRBD1. Germline V gene data show CDR1 as SNHLY and CDR2 as FYNNEI. With V trimmed by 2 bases and J by 0 bases, 8 bases remained unmatched. This CDR3 spans 19 amino acids. CDR3 amino acids: CASSERGTGGLSTNEKLFF. CDR3 in DNA: TGTGCCAGCAGTGAACGTGGGACAGGGGGACTGTCAACTAATGAAAAACTGTTTTTT.

This chain uses TRBV6-5 with TRBJ2-1, with a possible D match to TRBD1 (7 bases). V was trimmed by 7 bases and J by 9 bases, leaving 10 bases between them. CDR3 length: 11 amino acids. Germline CDR1 and CDR2: MNHEY and SVGAGI. CDR3 DNA sequence: TGTGCCAGCAATCAGGGGGGTGAGCAGTTCTTC. Amino acid sequence: CASNQGGEQFF.